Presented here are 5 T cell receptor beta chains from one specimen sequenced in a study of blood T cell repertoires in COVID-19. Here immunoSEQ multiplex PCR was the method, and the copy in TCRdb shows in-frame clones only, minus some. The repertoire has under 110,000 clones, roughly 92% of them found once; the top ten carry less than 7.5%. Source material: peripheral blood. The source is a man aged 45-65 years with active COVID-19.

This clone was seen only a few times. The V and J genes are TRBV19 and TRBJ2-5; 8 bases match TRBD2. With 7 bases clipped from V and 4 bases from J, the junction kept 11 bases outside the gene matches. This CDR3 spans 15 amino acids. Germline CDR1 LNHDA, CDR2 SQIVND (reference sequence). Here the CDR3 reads CASTPRGGSLETQYF. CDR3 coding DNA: TGTGCCAGTACCCCTCGGGGGGGTTCGTTAGAGACCCAGTACTTC.

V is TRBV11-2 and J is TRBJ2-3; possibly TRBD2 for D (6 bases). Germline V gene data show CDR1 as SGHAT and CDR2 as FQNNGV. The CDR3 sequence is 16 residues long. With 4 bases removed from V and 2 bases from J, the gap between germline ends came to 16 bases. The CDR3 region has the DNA TGTGCCAGCAGCTCCAGCGGGCGCAGGCTCACAGATACGCAGTATTTT. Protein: CASSSSGRRLTDTQYF.

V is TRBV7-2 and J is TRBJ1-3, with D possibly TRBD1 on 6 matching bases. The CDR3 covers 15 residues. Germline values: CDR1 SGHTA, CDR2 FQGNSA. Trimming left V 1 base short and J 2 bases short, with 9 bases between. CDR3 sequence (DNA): TGTGCCAGCAGCTTAGTGGGGGCAGCTGGAAACACCATATATTTT. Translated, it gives CASSLVGAAGNTIYF.

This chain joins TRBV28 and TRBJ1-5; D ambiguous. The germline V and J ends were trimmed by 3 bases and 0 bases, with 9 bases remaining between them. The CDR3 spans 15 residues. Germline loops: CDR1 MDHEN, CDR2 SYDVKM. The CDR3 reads CASSLEGYSNQPQHF. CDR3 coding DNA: TGTGCCAGCAGTTTGGAGGGATATAGCAATCAGCCCCAGCATTTT.

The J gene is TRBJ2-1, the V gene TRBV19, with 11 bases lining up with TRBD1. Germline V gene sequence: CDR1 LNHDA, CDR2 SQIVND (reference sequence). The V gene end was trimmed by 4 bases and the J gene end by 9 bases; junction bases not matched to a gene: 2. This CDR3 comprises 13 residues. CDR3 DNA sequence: TGTGCCAGTAGTACGGACAGGGGGCTTGAGCAGTTCTTC. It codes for CASSTDRGLEQFF.